The 20 T cell receptor beta chains reported below all come from one sample, sequenced in a study of blood T cell repertoires in COVID-19 (dated by TCRdb to about 2020). Receptor amplification or capture employed the immunoSEQ multiplex PCR assay. Here the immuneACCESS table is served through TCRdb, limited to in-frame sequences with V and J called. Missing clones are a known gap in these copies; in checked studies unresolved V genes cover under half, and the rest lacks a known reason. The sample table shows about 59,000 clones, and 79% are seen once. The ten largest clones take up around 3.2% of the sample. Sequenced: peripheral blood. The receptors shown here come from a man aged 55 to 70 with acute or convalescent COVID-19.

The V call is TRBV30, the J call TRBJ2-7; a weak D match, TRBD1 (6 bases). The V end was cut by 2 bases, the J end by 4 bases, with 18 bases between. The CDR3 sequence is 15 residues long. Germline assignment: CDR1 GTSNPN and CDR2 SVGIG (reference sequence). As DNA, the CDR3 is TGTGCCTGGAGTCCTGGACAGTTCCCAGTTTACGAGCAGTACTTC. Translating it yields CAWSPGQFPVYEQYF.

This sequence joins TRBV7-3 and TRBJ1-1, with 8 bases that match TRBD1. J was trimmed by 0 bases and V by 3 bases; bases with no gene match: 6. The CDR3 runs 16 residues. CDR1 is SGHTA and CDR2 is FQGTGA in the germline V gene. DNA of the CDR3: TGTGCCAGCAGCTTTCGACAGGGGATCATGAACACTGAAGCTTTCTTT. Amino acids: CASSFRQGIMNTEAFF.

The chain employs TRBV18 and TRBJ1-6; D gene uncertain. CDR1 KGHSH and CDR2 LQKENI come from the germline V gene. This CDR3 has 13 residues. Trimming stripped 5 bases from V and 8 bases from J, with 10 bases between. This chain's CDR3 is CASSESRDSPLHF. The CDR3 DNA sequence: TGTGCCAGCTCAGAAAGTCGAGATTCACCCCTCCACTTT.

This chain uses TRBV12-5 with TRBJ2-7; the D is unclear. CDR1 is LGHNT and CDR2 is FRNRAP in the germline V gene. The V end lost 4 bases, the J end lost 2 bases, and 9 bases lay between the germline ends. The CDR3 runs 13 residues. CDR3 loop: CASGSARTYEQYF. The CDR3 bases are TGTGCTAGTGGTTCTGCCAGAACCTACGAGCAGTACTTC. The full variable domain, with the rest looked up from reference TRBV12-5 and TRBJ2-7, is DARVTQTPRHKVTEMGQEVTMRCQPILGHNTVFWYRQTMMQGLELLAYFRNRAPLDDSGMPKDRFSAEMPDATLATLKIQPSEPRDSAVYFCASGSARTYEQYFGPGTRLTVT.

This rearrangement joins TRBV27 to TRBJ1-1; possibly TRBD1 for D (5 bases). The germline V and J ends were trimmed by 5 bases and 0 bases, with 7 bases remaining between them. From germline, CDR1 is MNHEY and CDR2 SMNVEV (reference sequence). The CDR3 sequence is 13 residues long. The CDR3 nucleotides are TGTGCCAGCAGTCAGACAGTGAACACTGAAGCTTTCTTT. As protein: CASSQTVNTEAFF.

This chain connects TRBV5-6 to TRBJ2-5; the D is unclear. Trimming removed 4 bases at V and 0 bases at J, with 4 bases between. Germline CDR1 SGHDT, CDR2 YYEEEE. CDR3 length equals 12 residues. Here the CDR3 DNA reads TGTGCCAGCAGCACTCACCAAGAGACCCAGTACTTC. It translates to CASSTHQETQYF.

The chain carries TRBV9 and TRBJ2-1, with 8 bases aligning to TRBD2. Germline trimming cut 0 bases from V and 3 bases from J; bases unmatched to any gene: 5. The CDR3 is 16 amino acids. CDR1 and CDR2 from the germline V gene are SGDLS and YYNGEE. Here the CDR3 reads CASSVGGSGVYNEQFF. Written as DNA, the CDR3 is TGTGCCAGCAGCGTAGGAGGTAGCGGGGTCTACAATGAGCAGTTCTTC. The variable domain in full, with the rest retrieved from reference TRBV9 and TRBJ2-1, is DSGVTQTPKHLITATGQRVTLRCSPRSGDLSVYWYQQSLDQGLQFLIQYYNGEERAKGNILERFSAQQFPDLHSELNLSSLELGDSALYFCASSVGGSGVYNEQFFGPGTRLTVL.

The chain is built from TRBV27 and TRBJ2-7; a weak D match, TRBD2 (6 bases). The CDR3 is made up of 15 amino acids. From germline, CDR1 is MNHEY and CDR2 SMNVEV (reference sequence). With 2 bases removed from V and 0 bases from J, the gap between germline ends came to 11 bases. The CDR3 here is CASSLGGISSYEQYF. Written as DNA, the CDR3 is TGTGCCAGCAGTTTAGGAGGGATCAGCTCCTACGAGCAGTACTTC.

The chain is built from TRBV6-5 and TRBJ1-5; 12 bases are shared with TRBD1. The germline gives CDR1 MNHEY, CDR2 SVGAGI. The CDR3 consists of 16 residues. The V and J ends lost 3 bases and 6 bases, in that order; junction bases with no gene match: 6. The CDR3 DNA follows: TGTGCCAGCAGTTATCCGGGACAGGGGGCGGGTCAGCCCCAGCATTTT. Translating it yields CASSYPGQGAGQPQHF.

The chain combines TRBV9 with TRBJ2-5; 7 nucleotides match TRBD1. The CDR3 has 14 residues. Germline V gives CDR1 SGDLS, CDR2 YYNGEE. V trimming: 3 bases; J trimming: 0 bases; junction bases outside the gene matches: 2. The CDR3 loop reads CASSAQGYQETQYF. Here the CDR3 DNA reads TGTGCCAGCAGCGCACAGGGGTACCAAGAGACCCAGTACTTC.

The genes are TRBV2 and TRBJ2-3, with 7 bases aligning to TRBD1. After removal of 1 base from V and 4 bases from J, the junction contained 2 bases not matched to a gene. This CDR3 region has 14 residues. The germline V gene encodes CDR1 SNHLY and CDR2 FYNNEI. The CDR3 region has the DNA TGTGCCAGCAGTGAAGGGCAGGGGGCAGATACGCAGTATTTT. The encoded protein is CASSEGQGADTQYF.

Written as DNA, the CDR3 is TGCGCCAGCAGCCAAGATCGTGGCCCAGGAACCTATGGCTACACCTTC. Translating gives CASSQDRGPGTYGYTF. The chain links TRBV4-1 to TRBJ1-2; D remains unclear. This CDR3 has 16 amino acids. From germline, CDR1 is MGHRA and CDR2 YSYEKL. Trimming took 0 bases from V and 4 from J, leaving 15 bases between them.

V and J are TRBV12-3 or TRBV12-4 and TRBJ1-2; no firm D call. V gave up 5 bases and J gave up 3 bases, with 7 bases separating them. The CDR3 is 12 residues long. CDR3 loop: CASSPRDYGYTF. The CDR3 DNA sequence: TGTGCCAGCAGTCCTCGGGACTATGGCTACACCTTC.

This chain connects TRBV24-1 to TRBJ2-1, with TRBD1 identical over 9 bases. CDR3 length: 15 amino acids. Germline values: CDR1 KGHDR, CDR2 SFDVKD. J lost 10 bases, V lost 3 bases, and 9 bases had no gene match. The CDR3 coding sequence is TGTGCCACCAGTGATCACAGGGGGCCCAAGGGCGAGCAGTTCTTC. Protein product: CATSDHRGPKGEQFF.

This clone came up once. This rearrangement joins TRBV12-5 to TRBJ2-1, with 10 bases aligning to TRBD2. Germline V gene data show CDR1 as LGHNT and CDR2 as FRNRAP. This CDR3 is built from 13 residues. The trim removed 6 bases at V and 7 bases at J, leaving 3 bases unmatched. The CDR3 coding sequence is TGTGCTAGTGGCCAGACTAGCGGGAATGAGCAGTTCTTC. Protein: CASGQTSGNEQFF.

This sequence joins TRBV10-3 and TRBJ2-7, with 8 bases fitting TRBD1. There are 13 residues in the CDR3. J gave up 5 bases and V 5 bases, and 5 bases lay outside the gene matches. Germline assignment: CDR1 ENHRY and CDR2 SYGVKD. This CDR3 reads CAISRTGIHEQYF. The CDR3 coding sequence is TGTGCCATCAGTAGGACAGGGATCCACGAGCAGTACTTC.

V usage is TRBV9 and J usage is TRBJ1-6; 8 nucleotides align to TRBD1. CDR3 length: 18 amino acids. V was clipped by 0 bases and J by 3 bases; unmatched bases: 8. From germline, CDR1 is SGDLS and CDR2 YYNGEE. CDR3 region: CASSVDLTGDGYNSPLHF. In DNA, the CDR3 is TGTGCCAGCAGCGTAGATTTGACAGGGGATGGCTATAATTCACCCCTCCACTTT.

The chain couples TRBV28 to TRBJ2-1; D remains ambiguous. Looked up from germline, CDR1 is MDHEN and CDR2 is SYDVKM. CDR3 size: 14 residues. Trimming shortened V by 2 bases and J by 1 base, and 6 bases separated the two germline ends. CDR3 coding DNA: TGTGCCAGCAGTTTAACTATTTCCTACAATGAGCAGTTCTTC. Encoded protein: CASSLTISYNEQFF.

The chain links TRBV28 to TRBJ2-7; perhaps TRBD2 as D (6 bases). CDR1 MDHEN and CDR2 SYDVKM come from the germline V gene. V dropped 5 bases and J dropped 1 base, with 9 bases sitting between them. The CDR3 extends over 13 amino acids. The CDR3 here is CASSKGLSYEQYF. The CDR3 DNA is TGTGCCAGCAGTAAGGGACTGTCCTACGAGCAGTACTTC.

The CDR3, as DNA: TGTGCCAGCAGCCGAGGTACGAGGGACACCGGGGAGCTGTTTTTT. Protein sequence: CASSRGTRDTGELFF. The chain recombines TRBV7-6 with TRBJ2-2; a weak D match, TRBD2 (5 bases). V lost 5 bases and J lost 3, with 13 bases in between. The CDR3 is 15 residues long. Germline V gives CDR1 SGHVS, CDR2 FNYEAQ.